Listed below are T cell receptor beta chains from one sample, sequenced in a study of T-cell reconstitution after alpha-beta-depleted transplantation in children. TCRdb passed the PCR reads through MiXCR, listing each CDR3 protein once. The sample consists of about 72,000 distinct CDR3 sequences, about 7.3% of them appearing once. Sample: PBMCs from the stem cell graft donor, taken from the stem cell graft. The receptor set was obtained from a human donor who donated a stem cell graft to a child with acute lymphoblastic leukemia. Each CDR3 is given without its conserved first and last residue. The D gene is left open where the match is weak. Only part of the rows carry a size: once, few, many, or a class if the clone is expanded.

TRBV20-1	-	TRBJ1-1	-	SASSLTDRGDTEAF
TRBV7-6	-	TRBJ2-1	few	ASRGIGNEQF
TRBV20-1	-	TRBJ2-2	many	SARAPGLGGGELF
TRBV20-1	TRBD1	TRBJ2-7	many	SAGGQLTYEQY
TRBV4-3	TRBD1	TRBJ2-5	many	ASSVQTGTGSETQY
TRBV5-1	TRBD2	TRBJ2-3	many	ASSSGLAPDTDTQY
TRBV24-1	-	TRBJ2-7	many	ATSDLHDTYEQY
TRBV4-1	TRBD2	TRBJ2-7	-	ASSQTSGTYEQY
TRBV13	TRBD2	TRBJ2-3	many	ASSAVPGLAGDTQY
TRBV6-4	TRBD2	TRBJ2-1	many	ASSDSESGGGNEQF
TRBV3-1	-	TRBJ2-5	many	ASSQVLATQY
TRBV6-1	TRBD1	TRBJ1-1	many	ASSSGQENTEAF
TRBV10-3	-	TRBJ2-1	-	AISESLGSYNEQF
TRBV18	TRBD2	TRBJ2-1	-	ASSPFSSGTNNEQF